This T cell receptor beta chain emerged from a study of blood T cells in healthy people across ages. Then a second PCR, running about 6 to 11 cycles, was carried out with a sample-barcoded 5' primer and a J-beta primer mix. The template-switch adaptor was a 5' adaptor with 12 random nucleotides. It tagged each cDNA molecule. TCRdb analysed the 5' RACE reads with MiXCR anew, one entry per CDR3 protein. The table shows about 1.8 million distinct CDR3 sequences, with less than 50% occurring only once. This clonotype was recorded a few times. Per the germline V gene, CDR1 is PRHDT and CDR2 is FYEKMQ (reference sequence). The CDR3 is 20 residues long. V was trimmed by 5 bases and J by 1 base, leaving 27 bases between them.

The sample was blood. The sequence came from a woman in her forties in good health. The V and J genes are TRBV13 and TRBJ2-4; D tentatively reads TRBD1 or TRBD2 (6 bases each). CDR3 protein: CASSVRSGGAGVWAKNIQYF. CDR3 DNA: TGTGCCAGCAGCGTTCGGTCCGGGGGCGCCGGGGTTTGGGCCAAAAACATTCAGTACTTC.